The 7 T cell receptor beta chains presented below share a single source sample, sequenced in a study of blood T cell repertoires in COVID-19. The table came from immunoSEQ multiplex PCR; TCRdb's copy has only in-frame clones and leaves some out. The repertoire holds about 220,000 clones, with under 90% as singletons. The sample taken for sequencing was peripheral blood. The receptors shown here come from a woman older than 75 with acute or convalescent COVID-19.

The V and J genes are TRBV19 and TRBJ1-3, with D unclear. Germline V CDR1 and CDR2: LNHDA, SQIVND (reference sequence). Trimming stripped 5 bases from V and 3 bases from J, with 14 bases between. This CDR3 contains 15 residues. In DNA, the CDR3 is TGTGCCAGTAGTCCTTACCTAGCGGGTGGAAACACCATATATTTT. Its translation is CASSPYLAGGNTIYF.

The rearrangement links TRBV5-6 to TRBJ2-1, with 9 bases identical to TRBD1. V was clipped by 4 bases and J by 4 bases; unmatched bases: 6. Germline CDR1 reads SGHDT; CDR2 reads YYEEEE. The CDR3 has 15 amino acids. The CDR3 protein is CASSPQGALYNEQFF. The CDR3 DNA reads as TGTGCCAGCAGCCCACAGGGGGCGCTTTACAATGAGCAGTTCTTC.

V is TRBV14 and J is TRBJ2-1; D is unresolved. Germline CDR1 is SGHDN and CDR2 is FVKESK. V lost 0 bases and J lost 9, with 9 bases in between. The CDR3 spans 13 residues. The DNA of the CDR3 is TGTGCCAGCAGCCAAGATCTTGGCTCTGAGCAGTTCTTC. It encodes CASSQDLGSEQFF.

The chain couples TRBV7-2 to TRBJ1-1, with 7 bases identical to TRBD1. Germline CDR1 SGHTA, CDR2 FQGNSA. V shed 3 bases, J shed 0 bases, and the junction held 1 base outside the gene matches. This CDR3 spans 14 amino acids. CDR3 coding DNA: TGTGCCAGCAGCTTGGACAGGTTGAACACTGAAGCTTTCTTT. As protein: CASSLDRLNTEAFF.

This rearrangement joins TRBV20-1 to TRBJ1-2; 7 nucleotides align to TRBD1. Trimming took 3 bases from V and 2 from J; bases not matched to a gene: 9. CDR1 and CDR2 (germline): DFQATT, SNEGSKA (reference sequence). The CDR3 totals 15 residues. CDR3 sequence reads: CSASDRERGNYGYTF. In DNA, the CDR3 is TGCAGTGCTAGTGACAGGGAAAGGGGAAACTATGGCTACACCTTC.

This chain joins TRBV19 and TRBJ2-7, with 7 bases identical to TRBD1. V lost 4 bases, J lost 4 bases, and 10 bases stayed unmatched. CDR3 length: 15 residues. Germline lookup yields CDR1 LNHDA and CDR2 SQIVND (reference sequence). The CDR3 region has the DNA TGTGCCAGTAGTACCCCGGGACAGCTAAAATACGAGCAGTACTTC. It translates to CASSTPGQLKYEQYF.

The chain carries TRBV5-1 and TRBJ1-2, with TRBD1 identical over 10 bases. V was clipped by 4 bases and J by 8 bases; unmatched bases: 14. Germline values: CDR1 SGHRS, CDR2 YFSETQ. CDR3 length: 16 amino acids. CDR3 bases: TGCGCCAGCAGCCCGTCCGGGACAGGGGTTCTCGGCGGCTACACCTTC. Its translation is CASSPSGTGVLGGYTF.